This TCR beta chain is drawn from a study of blood T cell repertoires in COVID-19. On the study more broadly: The United States, Italy and Spain were the sources of the acute and convalescent COVID-19 samples. Nucleic acid was either cDNA or gDNA, and it came from T cells, B-cell-depleted T cells, or PBMCs.

As processed by the authors: Amplified reference gene primers provided the basis for estimating nucleated cell counts. Method: immunoSEQ multiplex PCR; TCRdb's copy keeps in-frame clones and lacks some. From that table come the V and J calls and clone size; the DNA was used to work out D and trimming. The table has some 140,000 clones, approximately 80% seen once. Source material: peripheral blood. The origin of this receptor is a man older than 75 with acute or convalescent COVID-19.

The CDR3 nucleotides are TGTGCGTCCACGGCGGAACTCTCTGGAAACACCATATATTTT. It encodes CASTAELSGNTIYF. The chain is built from TRBV6-5 and TRBJ1-3; no definite D call. Germline V gene data show CDR1 as MNHEY and CDR2 as SVGAGI. The CDR3 consists of 14 residues.